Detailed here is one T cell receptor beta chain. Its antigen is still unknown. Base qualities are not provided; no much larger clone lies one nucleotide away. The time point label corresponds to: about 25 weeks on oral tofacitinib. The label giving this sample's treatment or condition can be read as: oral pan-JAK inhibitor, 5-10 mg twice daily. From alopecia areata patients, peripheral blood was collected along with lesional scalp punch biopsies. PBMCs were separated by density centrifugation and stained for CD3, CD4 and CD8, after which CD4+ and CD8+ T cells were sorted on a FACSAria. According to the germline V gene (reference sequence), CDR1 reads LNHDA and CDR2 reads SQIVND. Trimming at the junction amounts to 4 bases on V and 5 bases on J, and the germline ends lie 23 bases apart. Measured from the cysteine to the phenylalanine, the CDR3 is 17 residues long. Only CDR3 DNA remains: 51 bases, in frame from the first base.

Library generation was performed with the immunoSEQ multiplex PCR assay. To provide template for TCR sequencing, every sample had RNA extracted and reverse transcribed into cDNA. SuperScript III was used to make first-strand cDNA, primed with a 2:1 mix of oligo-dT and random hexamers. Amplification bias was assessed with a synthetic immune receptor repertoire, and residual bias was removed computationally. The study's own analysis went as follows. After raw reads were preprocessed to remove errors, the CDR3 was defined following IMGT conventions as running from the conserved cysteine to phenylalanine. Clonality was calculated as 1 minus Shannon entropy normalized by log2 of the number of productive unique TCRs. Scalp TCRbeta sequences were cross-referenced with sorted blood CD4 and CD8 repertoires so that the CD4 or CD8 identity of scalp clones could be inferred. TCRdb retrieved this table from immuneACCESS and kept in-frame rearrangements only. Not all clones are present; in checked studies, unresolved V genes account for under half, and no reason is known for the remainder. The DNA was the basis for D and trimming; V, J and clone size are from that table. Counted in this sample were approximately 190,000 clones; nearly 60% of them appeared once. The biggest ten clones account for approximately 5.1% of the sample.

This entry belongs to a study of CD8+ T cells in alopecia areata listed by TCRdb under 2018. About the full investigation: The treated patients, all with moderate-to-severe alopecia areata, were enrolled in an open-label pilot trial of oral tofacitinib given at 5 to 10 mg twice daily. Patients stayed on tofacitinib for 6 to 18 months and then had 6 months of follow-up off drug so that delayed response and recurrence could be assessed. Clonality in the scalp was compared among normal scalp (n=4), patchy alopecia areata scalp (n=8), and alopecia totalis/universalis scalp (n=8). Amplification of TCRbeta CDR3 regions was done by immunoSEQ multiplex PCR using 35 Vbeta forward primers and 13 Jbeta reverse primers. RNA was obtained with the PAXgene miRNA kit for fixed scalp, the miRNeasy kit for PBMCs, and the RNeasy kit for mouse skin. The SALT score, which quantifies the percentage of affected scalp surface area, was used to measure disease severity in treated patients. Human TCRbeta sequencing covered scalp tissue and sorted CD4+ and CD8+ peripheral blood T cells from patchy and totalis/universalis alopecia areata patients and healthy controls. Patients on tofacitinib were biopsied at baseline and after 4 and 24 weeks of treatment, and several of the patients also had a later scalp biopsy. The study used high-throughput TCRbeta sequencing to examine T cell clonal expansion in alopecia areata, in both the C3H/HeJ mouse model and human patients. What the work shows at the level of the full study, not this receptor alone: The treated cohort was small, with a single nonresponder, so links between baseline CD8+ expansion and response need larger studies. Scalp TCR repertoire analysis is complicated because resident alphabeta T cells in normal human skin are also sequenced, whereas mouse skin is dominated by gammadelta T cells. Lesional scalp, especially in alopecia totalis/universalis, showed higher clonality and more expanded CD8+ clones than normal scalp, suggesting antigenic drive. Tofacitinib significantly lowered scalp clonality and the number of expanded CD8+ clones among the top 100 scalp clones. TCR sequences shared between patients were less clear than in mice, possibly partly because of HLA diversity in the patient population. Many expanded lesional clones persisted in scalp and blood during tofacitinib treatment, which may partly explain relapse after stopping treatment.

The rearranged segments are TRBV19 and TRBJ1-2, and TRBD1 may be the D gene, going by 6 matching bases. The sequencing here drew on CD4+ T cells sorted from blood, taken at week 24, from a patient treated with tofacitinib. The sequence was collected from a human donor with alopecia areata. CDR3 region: CASSTLSSQGPTYGYTF. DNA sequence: TGTGCCAGTAGTACCCTAAGTTCCCAGGGGCCCACGTATGGCTACACCTTC. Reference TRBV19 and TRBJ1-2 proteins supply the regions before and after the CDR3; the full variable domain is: DGGITQSPKYLFRKEGQNVTLSCEQNLNHDAMYWYRQDPGQGLRLIYYSQIVNDFQKGDIAEGYSVSREKKESFPLTVTSAQKNPTAFYLCASSTLSSQGPTYGYTFGSGTRLTVV.